This TCR beta chain was observed in a study of OX40 agonist ivuxolimab in advanced cancers. Points from the study as a whole: Blood T cells, both CD4+ and CD8+, expanded clonally by week 6 at 0.1 to 3.0 mg/kg.

In regard to this clone: Its target is not known.

V shed 6 bases and J 11 bases; nucleotides not matched to a gene: 14. The germline CDR1 and CDR2 sequences are LNHNV and YYDKDF (reference sequence). The CDR3 covers 14 residues. The method was immunoSEQ multiplex PCR; TCRdb's version includes in-frame clones alone and lacks a portion of them. The data show tens of thousands of clones, 91% seen once. The chain uses TRBV15 and TRBJ1-1; 8 nucleotides match TRBD1. This receptor was identified in an adult with an advanced solid tumor such as melanoma, head and neck, liver or kidney cancer. The sample in question was CD4+ or CD8+ T cells sorted from blood, obtained in a trial of the OX40 agonist ivuxolimab. CDR3 amino acids: CATSTGTGPDGAFF. In DNA, the CDR3 is TGTGCCACCAGTACCGGGACAGGACCCGATGGGGCTTTCTTT.